A single T cell receptor beta chain is shown here with its context. CD8+ and CD4+ T cells taken from blood had their TCR beta sequenced. This record comes from a study of CD8 T cells in Susac syndrome. Random hexamers were used to reverse transcribe an amount of roughly 0.5 to 1 ug RNA. TCRdb reanalysed the immunoSEQ multiplex PCR reads using MiXCR and keeps one entry per CDR3 protein. Of about 130,000 distinct CDR3 sequences detected, around 85% appear once; the ten largest clones hold 0.45% to 0.65%. The sequence was obtained from a human donor with multiple sclerosis. The sequenced material came from CD8+ T cells from PBMCs.

The CDR3: CASSQGRNEQFF. The CDR3, as DNA: TGTGCCAGCAGCCAAGGCAGGAATGAGCAGTTCTTC. The chain employs TRBV3-1 and TRBJ2-1; D not certain. This CDR3 has 12 amino acids. The V and J ends lost 1 base and 7 bases respectively, with 5 bases between them. Germline lookup yields CDR1 LGHDT and CDR2 YNNKEL (reference sequence).